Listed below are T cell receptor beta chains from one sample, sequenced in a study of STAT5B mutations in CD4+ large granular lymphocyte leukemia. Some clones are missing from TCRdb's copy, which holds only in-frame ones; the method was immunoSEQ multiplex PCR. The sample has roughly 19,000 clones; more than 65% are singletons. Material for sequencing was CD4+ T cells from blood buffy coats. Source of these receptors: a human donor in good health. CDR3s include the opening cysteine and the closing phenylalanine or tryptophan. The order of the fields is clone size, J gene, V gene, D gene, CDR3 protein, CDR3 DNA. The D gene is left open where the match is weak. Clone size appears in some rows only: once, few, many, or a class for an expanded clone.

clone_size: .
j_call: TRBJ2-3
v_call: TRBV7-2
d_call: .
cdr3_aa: CASSLDYTDTQYF
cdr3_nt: TGTGCCAGCAGCTTAGACTACACAGATACGCAGTATTTT

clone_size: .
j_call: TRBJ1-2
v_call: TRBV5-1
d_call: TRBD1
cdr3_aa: CASSRDGTGVDDYGYTF
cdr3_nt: TGCGCCAGCAGCCGAGACGGGACAGGGGTCGACGACTATGGCTACACCTTC

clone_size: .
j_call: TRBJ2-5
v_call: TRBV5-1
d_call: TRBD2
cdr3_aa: CASSGGLAETQYF
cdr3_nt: TGCGCCAGCAGCGGGGGACTAGCGGAGACCCAGTACTTC

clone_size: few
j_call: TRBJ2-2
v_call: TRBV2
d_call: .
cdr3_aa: CASSPANTGELFF
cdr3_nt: TGTGCCAGCAGCCCGGCCAACACCGGGGAGCTGTTTTTT

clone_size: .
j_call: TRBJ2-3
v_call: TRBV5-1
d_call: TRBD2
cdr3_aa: CASSPGGQTDTQYF
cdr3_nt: TGCGCCAGCAGCCCGGGGGGGCAGACAGATACGCAGTATTTT

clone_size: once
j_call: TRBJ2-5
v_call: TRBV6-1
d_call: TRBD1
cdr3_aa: CAIQMTGTQGTQYF
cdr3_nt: TGTGCCATTCAGATGACAGGGACCCAAGGTACCCAGTACTTC

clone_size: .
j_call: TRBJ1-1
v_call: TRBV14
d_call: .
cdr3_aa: CASSQDWWSGSTEAFF
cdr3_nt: TGTGCCAGCAGCCAAGATTGGTGGAGCGGGAGCACTGAAGCTTTCTTT

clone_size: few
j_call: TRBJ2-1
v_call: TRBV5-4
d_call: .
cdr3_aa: CASSLDTAGGYNEQFF
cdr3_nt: TGTGCCAGCAGCTTGGATACGGCAGGGGGGTACAATGAGCAGTTCTTC

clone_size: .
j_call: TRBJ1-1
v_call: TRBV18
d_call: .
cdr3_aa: CASSPEQETEAFF
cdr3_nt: TGTGCCAGCTCACCAGAACAGGAGACTGAAGCTTTCTTT

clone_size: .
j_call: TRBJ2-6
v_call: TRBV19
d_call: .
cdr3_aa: CASWEPSGANVLTF
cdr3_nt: TGTGCCAGTTGGGAGCCCTCTGGGGCCAACGTCCTGACTTTC

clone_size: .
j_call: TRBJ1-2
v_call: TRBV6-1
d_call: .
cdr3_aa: CASSETGEFFYGYTF
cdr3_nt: TGTGCCAGCAGTGAAACGGGGGAGTTCTTCTATGGCTACACCTTC

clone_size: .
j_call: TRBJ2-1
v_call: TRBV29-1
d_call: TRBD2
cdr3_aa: CSGRLANEQFF
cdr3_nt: TGCAGCGGCCGACTAGCCAATGAGCAGTTCTTC

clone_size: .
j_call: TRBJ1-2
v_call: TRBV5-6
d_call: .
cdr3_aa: CASSWTAGLGGYTF
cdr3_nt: TGTGCCAGCAGCTGGACCGCCGGGCTCGGGGGCTACACCTTC

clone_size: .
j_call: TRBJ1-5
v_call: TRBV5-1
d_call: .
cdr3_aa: CASSLGDISNQPQHF
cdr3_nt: TGCGCCAGCAGCCTGGGAGACATCAGCAATCAGCCCCAGCATTTT

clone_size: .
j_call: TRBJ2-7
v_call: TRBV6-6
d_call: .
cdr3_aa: CASLGLESIGSEQYF
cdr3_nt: TGTGCCAGCCTGGGGCTAGAATCTATTGGATCCGAGCAGTACTTC

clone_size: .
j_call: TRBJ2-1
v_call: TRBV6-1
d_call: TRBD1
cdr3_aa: CASSRDRDNEQFF
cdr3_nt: TGTGCCAGCTCCAGGGACAGGGACAATGAGCAGTTCTTC

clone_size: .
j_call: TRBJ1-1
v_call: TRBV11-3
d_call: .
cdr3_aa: CASSSYSGMATEAFF
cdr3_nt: TGTGCCAGCAGTTCTTATTCAGGGATGGCCACTGAAGCTTTCTTT

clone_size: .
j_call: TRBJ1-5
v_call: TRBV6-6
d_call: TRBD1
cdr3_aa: CASSGGGPGGGQPQHF
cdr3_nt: TGTGCCAGCAGTGGGGGGGGACCAGGGGGCGGTCAGCCCCAGCATTTT

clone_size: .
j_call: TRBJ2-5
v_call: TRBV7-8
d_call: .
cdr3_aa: CASSARGGRETQYF
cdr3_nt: TGTGCCAGCAGCGCGAGAGGGGGAAGGGAGACCCAGTACTTC

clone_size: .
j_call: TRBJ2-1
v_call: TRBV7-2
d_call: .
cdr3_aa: CASSSSNLPPPYNEQFF
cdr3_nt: TGTGCCAGCAGTTCCTCCAACCTGCCCCCTCCCTACAATGAGCAGTTCTTC

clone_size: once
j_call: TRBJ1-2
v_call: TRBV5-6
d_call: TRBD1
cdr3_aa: CASSRGGYGYTF
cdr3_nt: TGTGCCAGCTCCAGGGGGGGCTATGGCTACACCTTC

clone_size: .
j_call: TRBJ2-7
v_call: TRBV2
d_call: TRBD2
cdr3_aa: CASMGGRASYEQYF
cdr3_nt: TGTGCCAGCATGGGCGGGAGGGCCTCATACGAGCAGTACTTC

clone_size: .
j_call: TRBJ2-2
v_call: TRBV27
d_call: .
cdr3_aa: CASRPNREGELFF
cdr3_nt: TGTGCCAGCAGACCCAACAGGGAAGGGGAGCTGTTTTTT

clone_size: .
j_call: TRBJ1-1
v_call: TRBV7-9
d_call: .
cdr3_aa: CASSPRGALNTEAFF
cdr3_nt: TGTGCCAGCAGCCCGCGAGGAGCCTTGAACACTGAAGCTTTCTTT

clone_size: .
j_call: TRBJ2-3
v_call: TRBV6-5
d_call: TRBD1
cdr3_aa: CASSYSGQGATDTQYF
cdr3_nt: TGTGCCAGCAGTTACTCGGGACAGGGGGCGACAGATACGCAGTATTTT

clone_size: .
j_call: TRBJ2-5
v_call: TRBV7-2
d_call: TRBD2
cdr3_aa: CASSLGLAGGGETQYF
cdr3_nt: TGTGCCAGCAGCTTAGGGCTAGCGGGAGGCGGGGAGACCCAGTACTTC

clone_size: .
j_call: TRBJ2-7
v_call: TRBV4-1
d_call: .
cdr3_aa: CASSHPGRSSYEQYF
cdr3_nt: TGCGCCAGCAGCCATCCTGGACGAAGCTCCTACGAGCAGTACTTC

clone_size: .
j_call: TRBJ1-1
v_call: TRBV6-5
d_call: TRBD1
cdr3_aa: CASSYTSGQGAAEAFF
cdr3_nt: TGTGCCAGCAGTTACACCTCGGGACAGGGGGCGGCTGAAGCTTTCTTT

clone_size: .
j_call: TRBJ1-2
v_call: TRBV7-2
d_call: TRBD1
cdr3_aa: CASSLVQGAGNYGYTF
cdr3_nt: TGTGCCAGCAGCTTAGTTCAGGGGGCTGGTAACTATGGCTACACCTTC